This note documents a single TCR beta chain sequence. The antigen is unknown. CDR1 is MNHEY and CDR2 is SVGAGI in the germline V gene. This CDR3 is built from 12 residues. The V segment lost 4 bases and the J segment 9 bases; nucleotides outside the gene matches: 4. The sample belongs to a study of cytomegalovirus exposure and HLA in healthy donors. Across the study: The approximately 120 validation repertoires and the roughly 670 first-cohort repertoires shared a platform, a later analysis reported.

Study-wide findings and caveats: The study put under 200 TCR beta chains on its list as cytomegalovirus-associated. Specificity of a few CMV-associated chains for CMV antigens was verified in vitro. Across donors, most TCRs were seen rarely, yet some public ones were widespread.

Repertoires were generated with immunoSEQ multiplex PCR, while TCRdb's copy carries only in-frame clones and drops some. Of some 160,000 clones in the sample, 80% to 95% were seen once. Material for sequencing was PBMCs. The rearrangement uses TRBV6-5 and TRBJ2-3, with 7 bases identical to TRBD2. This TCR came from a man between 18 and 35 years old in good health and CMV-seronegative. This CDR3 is CASSSPGLTQYF. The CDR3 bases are TGTGCCAGCAGTTCACCGGGACTAACGCAGTATTTT.